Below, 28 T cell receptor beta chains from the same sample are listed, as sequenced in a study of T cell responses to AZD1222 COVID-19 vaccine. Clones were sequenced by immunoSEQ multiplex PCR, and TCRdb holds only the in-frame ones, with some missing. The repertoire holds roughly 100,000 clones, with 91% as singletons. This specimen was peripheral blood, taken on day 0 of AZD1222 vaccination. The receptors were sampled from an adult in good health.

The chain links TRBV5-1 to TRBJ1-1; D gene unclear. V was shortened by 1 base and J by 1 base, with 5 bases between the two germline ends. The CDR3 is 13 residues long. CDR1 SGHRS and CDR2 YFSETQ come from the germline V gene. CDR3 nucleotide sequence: TGCGCCAGCAGCTTGTCCGCGAACACTGAAGCTTTCTTT. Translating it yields CASSLSANTEAFF.

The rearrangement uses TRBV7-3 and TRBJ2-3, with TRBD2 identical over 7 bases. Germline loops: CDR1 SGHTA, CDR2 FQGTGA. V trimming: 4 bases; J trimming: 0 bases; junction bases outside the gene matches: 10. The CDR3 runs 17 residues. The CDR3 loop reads CASSSGLLASSTDTQYF. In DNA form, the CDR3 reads TGTGCCAGCAGCTCGGGCCTACTAGCGTCTAGCACAGATACGCAGTATTTT.

The CDR3 reads CASSPGPIYGYTF. Written as DNA, the CDR3 is TGTGCCAGCAGCCCGGGACCGATCTATGGCTACACCTTC. The V and J genes are TRBV11-1 and TRBJ1-2, with D perhaps matching TRBD1 (5 bases). Trimming removed 5 bases from V and 4 bases from J, with 11 bases in between. From germline, CDR1 is SGHAT and CDR2 FQDESV (reference sequence). This CDR3 has 13 residues.

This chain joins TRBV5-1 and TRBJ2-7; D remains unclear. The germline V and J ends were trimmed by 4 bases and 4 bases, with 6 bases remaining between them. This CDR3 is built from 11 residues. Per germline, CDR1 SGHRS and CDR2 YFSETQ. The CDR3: CASSARYEQYF. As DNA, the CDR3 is TGCGCCAGCAGCGCTAGATACGAGCAGTACTTC.

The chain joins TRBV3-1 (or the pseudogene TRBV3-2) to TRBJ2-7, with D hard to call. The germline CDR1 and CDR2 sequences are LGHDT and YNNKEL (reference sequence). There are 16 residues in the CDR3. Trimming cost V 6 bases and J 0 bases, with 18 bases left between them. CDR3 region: CASRPTSDASSYEQYF. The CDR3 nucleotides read TGTGCCAGCAGACCAACCTCAGATGCGAGCTCCTACGAGCAGTACTTC.

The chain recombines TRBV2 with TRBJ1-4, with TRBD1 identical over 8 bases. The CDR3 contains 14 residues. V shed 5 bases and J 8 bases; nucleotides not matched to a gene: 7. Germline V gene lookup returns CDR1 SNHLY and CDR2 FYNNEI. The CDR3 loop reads CASSPGTGDEKLFF. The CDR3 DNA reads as TGTGCCAGCAGTCCCGGGACAGGAGACGAAAAACTGTTTTTT.

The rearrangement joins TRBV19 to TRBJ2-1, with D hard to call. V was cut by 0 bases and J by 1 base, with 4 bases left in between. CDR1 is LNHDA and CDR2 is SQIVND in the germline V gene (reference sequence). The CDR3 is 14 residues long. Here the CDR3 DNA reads TGTGCCAGTAGTATAGAACTTTCCTACAATGAGCAGTTCTTC. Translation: CASSIELSYNEQFF.

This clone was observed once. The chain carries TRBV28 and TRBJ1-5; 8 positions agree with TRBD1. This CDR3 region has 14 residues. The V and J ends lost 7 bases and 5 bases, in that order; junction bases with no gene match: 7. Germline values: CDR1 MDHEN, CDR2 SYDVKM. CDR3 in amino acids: CASKSGGRYQPQHF. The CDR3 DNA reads TGTGCCAGCAAATCAGGGGGCCGGTATCAGCCCCAGCATTTT.

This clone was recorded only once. The CDR3 coding sequence is TGTGCCAGCAGTCTCAGGGGGACTAGCGGTCTCTACGAGCAGTACTTC. This gives the protein CASSLRGTSGLYEQYF. The gene calls are TRBV28 and TRBJ2-7, with 11 bases that match TRBD2. Germline V gives CDR1 MDHEN, CDR2 SYDVKM. CDR3 length equals 16 residues. J gave up 3 bases and V 5 bases, and 9 bases lay outside the gene matches. Full variable domain (missing parts from reference TRBV28 and TRBJ2-7): DVKVTQSSRYLVKRTGEKVFLECVQDMDHENMFWYRQDPGLGLRLIYFSYDVKMKEKGDIPEGYSVSREKKERFSLILESASTNQTSMYLCASSLRGTSGLYEQYFGPGTRLTVT.

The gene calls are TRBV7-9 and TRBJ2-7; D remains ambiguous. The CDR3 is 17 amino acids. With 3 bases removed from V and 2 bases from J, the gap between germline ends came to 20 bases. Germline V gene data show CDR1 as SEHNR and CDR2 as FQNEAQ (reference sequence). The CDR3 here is CASSFPTAAKLTYEQYF. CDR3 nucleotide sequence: TGTGCCAGCAGCTTCCCGACGGCAGCTAAACTCACCTACGAGCAGTACTTC.

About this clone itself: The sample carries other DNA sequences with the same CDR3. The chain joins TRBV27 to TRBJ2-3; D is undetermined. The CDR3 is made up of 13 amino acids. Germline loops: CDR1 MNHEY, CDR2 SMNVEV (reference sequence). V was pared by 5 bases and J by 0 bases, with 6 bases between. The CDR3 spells CASSTPSTDTQYF. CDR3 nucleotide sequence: TGTGCCAGCAGTACCCCTAGCACAGATACGCAGTATTTT.

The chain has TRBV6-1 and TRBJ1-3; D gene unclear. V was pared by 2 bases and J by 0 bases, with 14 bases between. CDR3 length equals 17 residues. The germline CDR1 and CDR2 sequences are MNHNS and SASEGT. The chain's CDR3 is CASSEFSSPISGNTIYF. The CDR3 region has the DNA TGTGCCAGCAGTGAATTTTCAAGTCCCATCTCTGGAAACACCATATATTTT.

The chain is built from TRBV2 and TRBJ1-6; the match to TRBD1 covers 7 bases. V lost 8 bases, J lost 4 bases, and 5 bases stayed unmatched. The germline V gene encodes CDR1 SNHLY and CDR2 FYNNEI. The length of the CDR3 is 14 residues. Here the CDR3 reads CASGDRNYNSPLHF. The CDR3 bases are TGTGCCAGCGGGGACAGAAATTATAATTCACCCCTCCACTTT.

CDR3 DNA: TGTGCCAGCAGCTTAGTGGCCAACCAAGAGACCCAGTACTTC. Amino acids: CASSLVANQETQYF. V is TRBV7-9 and J is TRBJ2-5; D gene ambiguous. Germline loops: CDR1 SEHNR, CDR2 FQNEAQ (reference sequence). Trimming left V 1 base short and J 0 bases short, with 6 bases between. This CDR3 is 14 amino acids long.

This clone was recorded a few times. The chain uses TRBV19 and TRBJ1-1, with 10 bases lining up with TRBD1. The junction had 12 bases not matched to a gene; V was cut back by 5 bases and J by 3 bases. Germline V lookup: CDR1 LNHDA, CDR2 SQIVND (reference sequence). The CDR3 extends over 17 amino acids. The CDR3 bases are TGTGCCAGTAGTTGGAGGGACAGGGGAGGGGGACACACTGAAGCTTTCTTT. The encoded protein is CASSWRDRGGGHTEAFF.

This CDR3 is CAIRGEGTSGSGNNEQYF. As DNA, the CDR3 is TGTGCCATCAGAGGTGAGGGGACTAGCGGGTCTGGCAACAACGAGCAGTACTTC. The chain recombines TRBV10-3 with TRBJ2-7; 12 nucleotides match TRBD2. Germline trimming cut 6 bases from V and 5 bases from J; bases unmatched to any gene: 17. Germline values: CDR1 ENHRY, CDR2 SYGVKD. This CDR3 comprises 18 residues.

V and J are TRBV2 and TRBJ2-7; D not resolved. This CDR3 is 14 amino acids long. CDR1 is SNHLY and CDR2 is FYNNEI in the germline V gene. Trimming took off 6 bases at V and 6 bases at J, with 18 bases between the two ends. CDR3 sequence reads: CASSASNPVREQYF. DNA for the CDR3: TGTGCCAGCAGCGCTTCCAACCCCGTACGCGAGCAGTACTTC. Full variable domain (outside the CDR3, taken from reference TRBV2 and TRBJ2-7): EPEVTQTPSHQVTQMGQEVILRCVPISNHLYFYWYRQILGQKVEFLVSFYNNEISEKSEIFDDQFSVERPDGSNFTLKIRSTKLEDSAMYFCASSASNPVREQYFGPGTRLTVT.

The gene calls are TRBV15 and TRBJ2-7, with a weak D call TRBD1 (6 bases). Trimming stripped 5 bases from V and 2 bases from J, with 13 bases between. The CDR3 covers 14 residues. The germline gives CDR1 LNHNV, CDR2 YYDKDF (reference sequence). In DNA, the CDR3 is TGTGCCACCAGCCCCCAGGGGACCCCCTACGAGCAGTACTTC. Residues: CATSPQGTPYEQYF.

CDR3 sequence: CASSPDRWNTEAFF. CDR3 bases: TGTGCCAGCAGCCCAGACCGTTGGAACACTGAAGCTTTCTTT. The V call is TRBV7-8, the J call TRBJ1-1, with D hard to call. This CDR3 contains 14 residues. V dropped 5 bases and J dropped 1 base, with 11 bases sitting between them. Germline assignment: CDR1 SGHVS and CDR2 FQNEAQ.

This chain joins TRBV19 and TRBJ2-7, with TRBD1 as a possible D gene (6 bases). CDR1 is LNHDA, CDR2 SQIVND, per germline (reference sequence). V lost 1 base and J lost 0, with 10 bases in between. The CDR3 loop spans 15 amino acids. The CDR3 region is CASSIVWDNSYEQYF. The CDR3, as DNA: TGTGCCAGTAGTATAGTATGGGACAACTCCTACGAGCAGTACTTC.

The CDR3 region is CASSPTLVYEQYF. In DNA form, the CDR3 reads TGTGCCAGTAGTCCGACGCTAGTTTACGAGCAGTACTTC. V gene TRBV19 combines with J gene TRBJ2-7, with D uncertain. Germline CDR1 LNHDA, CDR2 SQIVND (reference sequence). CDR3 length: 13 amino acids. Deletions cut 5 bases from V and 4 bases from J, with 12 bases between.

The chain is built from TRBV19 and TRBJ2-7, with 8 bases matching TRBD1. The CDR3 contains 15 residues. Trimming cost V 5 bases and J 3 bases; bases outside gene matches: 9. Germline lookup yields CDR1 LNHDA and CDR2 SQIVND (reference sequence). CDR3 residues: CASSPYGQGHYEQYF. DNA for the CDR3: TGTGCCAGTAGTCCATACGGACAGGGTCACTACGAGCAGTACTTC.

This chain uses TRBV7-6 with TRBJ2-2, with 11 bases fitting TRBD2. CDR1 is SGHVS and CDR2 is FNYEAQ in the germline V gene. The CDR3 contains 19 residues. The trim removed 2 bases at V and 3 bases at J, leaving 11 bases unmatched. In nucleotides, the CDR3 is TGTGCCAGCAGCTTAATGTTAATTGGGACTAGCGGAGACACCGGGGAGCTGTTTTTT. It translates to CASSLMLIGTSGDTGELFF. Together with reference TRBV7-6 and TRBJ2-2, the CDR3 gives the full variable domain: GAGVSQSPRYKVTKRGQDVALRCDPISGHVSLYWYRQALGQGPEFLTYFNYEAQQDKSGLPNDRFSAERPEGSISTLTIQRTEQRDSAMYRCASSLMLIGTSGDTGELFFGEGSRLTVL.

DNA for the CDR3: TGTGCCAGCAGTGTAAGACGCGGGAACGAAAAACTGTTTTTT. It encodes CASSVRRGNEKLFF. The genes are TRBV27 and TRBJ1-4, with D unclear. This CDR3 is 14 amino acids long. Trimming took off 5 bases at V and 8 bases at J, with 15 bases between the two ends. From germline, CDR1 is MNHEY and CDR2 SMNVEV (reference sequence). Full variable domain (missing parts from reference TRBV27 and TRBJ1-4): EAQVTQNPRYLITVTGKKLTVTCSQNMNHEYMSWYRQDPGLGLRQIYYSMNVEVTDKGDVPEGYKVSRKEKRNFPLILESPSPNQTSLYFCASSVRRGNEKLFFGSGTQLSVL.

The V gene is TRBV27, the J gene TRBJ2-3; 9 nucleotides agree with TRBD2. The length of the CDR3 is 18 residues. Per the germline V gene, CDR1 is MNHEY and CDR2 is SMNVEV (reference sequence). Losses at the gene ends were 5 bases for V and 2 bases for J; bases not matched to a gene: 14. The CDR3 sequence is CASSPLSLAGRTTDTQYF. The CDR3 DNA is TGTGCCAGCAGTCCCCTCTCCCTAGCGGGACGAACCACAGATACGCAGTATTTT.

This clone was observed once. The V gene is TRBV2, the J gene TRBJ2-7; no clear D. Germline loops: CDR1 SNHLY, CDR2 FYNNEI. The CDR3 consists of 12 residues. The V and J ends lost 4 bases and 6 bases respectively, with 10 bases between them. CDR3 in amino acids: CASSGALGEQYF. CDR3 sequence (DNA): TGTGCCAGCAGTGGGGCTTTGGGCGAGCAGTACTTC.

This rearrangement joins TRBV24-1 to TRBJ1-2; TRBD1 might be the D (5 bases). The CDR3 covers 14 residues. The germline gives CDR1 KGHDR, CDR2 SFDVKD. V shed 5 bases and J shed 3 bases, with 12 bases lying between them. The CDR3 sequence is CATSGAGGYYGYTF. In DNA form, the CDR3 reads TGTGCCACCAGTGGCGCCGGGGGTTACTATGGCTACACCTTC.

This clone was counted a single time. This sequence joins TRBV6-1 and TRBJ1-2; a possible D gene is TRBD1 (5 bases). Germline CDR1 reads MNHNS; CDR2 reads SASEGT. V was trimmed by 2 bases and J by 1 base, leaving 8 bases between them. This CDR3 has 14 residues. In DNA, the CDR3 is TGTGCCAGCAGTGAAAGGGGCAGTAACTATGGCTACACCTTC. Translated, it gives CASSERGSNYGYTF.